The 21 T cell receptor beta chains below come from one sample, sequenced in a study of T-cell reconstitution after alpha-beta-depleted transplantation in children. The TCRbeta library incorporated unique molecular identifiers. TCRdb reanalysed the PCR reads using MiXCR and keeps one entry per CDR3 protein. The sample includes around 90,000 distinct CDR3 sequences, 15% to 17% of them seen just once. Sequenced material: PBMCs, mostly from graft donor cells, taken 180 days after TCRalphabeta/CD19-depleted stem cell transplant. Source of these receptors: a male patient aged 2 to 10 who had a stem cell transplant for acute lymphoblastic leukemia, so the T cells may come from the graft donor.

The genes are TRBV18 and TRBJ1-2; 12 nucleotides line up with TRBD1. CDR3 length: 14 amino acids. J gave up 6 bases and V 3 bases, and 2 bases lay outside the gene matches. CDR1 is KGHSH and CDR2 is LQKENI in the germline V gene. For the CDR3, the DNA is TGTGCCAGCTCACCGGGACAGGGGGCGGATGGCTACACCTTC. Translation: CASSPGQGADGYTF.

This clonotype was seen more than once but under ten times. The DNA for the CDR3 is TGCAGCGTTTGGCAGGCCTACAATGAGCAGTTCTTC. Translated: CSVWQAYNEQFF. This chain links TRBV29-1 with TRBJ2-1; D is uncertain. Trimming took 5 bases from V and 2 from J, leaving 7 bases between them. This CDR3 comprises 12 residues. Germline V lookup: CDR1 SQVTM, CDR2 ANQGSEA.

The CDR3 sequence: CASSLVAALSYEQYF. The CDR3 DNA reads as TGTGCCAGCAGCTTGGTGGCAGCCCTCTCCTACGAGCAGTACTTC. The chain carries TRBV5-5 and TRBJ2-7; no definite D call. Trimming took 0 bases from V and 0 from J, leaving 10 bases between them. This CDR3 has 15 residues. CDR1 and CDR2 (germline): SGHKS, YYEKEE (reference sequence). Combining the CDR3 with reference TRBV5-5 and TRBJ2-7 gives the whole variable domain DAGVTQSPTHLIKTRGQQVTLRCSPISGHKSVSWYQQVLGQGPQFIFQYYEKEERGRGNFPDRFSARQFPNYSSELNVNALLLGDSALYLCASSLVAALSYEQYFGPGTRLTVT.

The chain couples TRBV7-8 to TRBJ2-7; D gene ambiguous. This CDR3 comprises 17 residues. V was cut by 2 bases and J by 5 bases, with 22 bases left in between. Germline-derived CDR1 and CDR2 are SGHVS and FQNEAQ. The CDR3 bases are TGTGCCAGCAGCTTATGGGGTGCCCCGACACGGTGGAACGAGCAGTACTTC. It codes for CASSLWGAPTRWNEQYF.

This clonotype was counted only a few times. This chain uses TRBV30 with TRBJ2-6; no clear D gene. Germline values: CDR1 GTSNPN, CDR2 SVGIG (reference sequence). V was pared by 1 base and J by 4 bases, with 2 bases between. This CDR3 comprises 12 residues. CDR3 coding DNA: TGTGCCTGGAGTGCCGGGGCCAACGTCCTGACTTTC. Encoded protein: CAWSAGANVLTF.

The chain joins TRBV19 to TRBJ1-5; no clear D gene. With 4 bases removed from V and 0 bases from J, the gap between germline ends came to 4 bases. Germline values: CDR1 LNHDA, CDR2 SQIVND (reference sequence). CDR3 length: 13 amino acids. The CDR3 sequence: CASSKISNQPQHF. The CDR3 nucleotides are TGTGCCAGTAGTAAAATTAGCAATCAGCCCCAGCATTTT.

This rearrangement joins TRBV20-1 to TRBJ2-1; 8 bases fit TRBD2. CDR3 length: 15 residues. Germline CDR1 and CDR2: DFQATT and SNEGSKA (reference sequence). J gave up 5 bases and V 5 bases, and 11 bases lay outside the gene matches. The CDR3 sequence is CSAGPLGTRDNEQFF. The CDR3 coding sequence is TGCAGTGCTGGCCCCCTCGGGACTAGGGACAATGAGCAGTTCTTC.

V gene TRBV12-3 or TRBV12-4 combines with J gene TRBJ1-5; TRBD1 matches 9 bases. V was pared by 5 bases and J by 4 bases, with 9 bases of the junction left unmatched. This CDR3 is 16 amino acids long. CDR3 sequence reads: CASSPGQGSWNQPQHF. The CDR3, as DNA: TGTGCCAGCAGTCCGGGACAGGGATCGTGGAATCAGCCCCAGCATTTT.

This clonotype is a singleton in its sample. One base away lies a much larger clone, so this may be a sequencing read error. This likely comes from a read error, as the CDR3 has no conserved phenylalanine or tryptophan at its end. The rearrangement links TRBV20-1 to TRBJ2-2; D is possibly TRBD1 (6 bases). CDR3 length: 14 amino acids. V was cut by 4 bases and J by 6 bases, with 15 bases left in between. CDR1 is DFQATT, CDR2 SNEGSKA, per germline (reference sequence). The DNA of the CDR3 is TGCAGTGCTAAGAGTGAGGGGGTAGCCGGGGAGCTGTTTTCT. Translation gives CSAKSEGVAGELFS.

The chain joins TRBV15 to TRBJ1-1; D not certain. The CDR3 has 17 amino acids. In germline, CDR1 is LNHNV, CDR2 YYDKDF (reference sequence). Trimming removed 0 bases at V and 0 bases at J, with 14 bases between. The CDR3 here is CATSRDPFARLNTEAFF. The CDR3 DNA reads as TGTGCCACCAGCAGAGATCCCTTCGCGAGACTGAACACTGAAGCTTTCTTT.

The chain employs TRBV12-5 and TRBJ1-1; 9 bases are a match to TRBD1. CDR3 size: 13 residues. Germline CDR1 and CDR2: LGHNT and FRNRAP. V was clipped by 4 bases and J by 12 bases; unmatched bases: 9. CDR3 protein: CASGSGTGTGSFF. The CDR3 coding sequence is TGTGCTAGTGGTTCAGGAACCGGGACAGGGTCTTTCTTT. Looking up the rest from reference TRBV12-5 and TRBJ1-1 gives the full variable domain: DARVTQTPRHKVTEMGQEVTMRCQPILGHNTVFWYRQTMMQGLELLAYFRNRAPLDDSGMPKDRFSAEMPDATLATLKIQPSEPRDSAVYFCASGSGTGTGSFFGQGTRLTVV.

The rearrangement uses TRBV7-2 and TRBJ2-7; D gene ambiguous. The CDR3 runs 15 residues. Trimming removed 0 bases from V and 3 bases from J, with 12 bases in between. Germline V gives CDR1 SGHTA, CDR2 FQGNSA. DNA of the CDR3: TGTGCCAGCAGCTTAGCTCAGAATAGAGGCTACGAGCAGTACTTC. It specifies CASSLAQNRGYEQYF. The full variable domain, completed using reference TRBV7-2 and TRBJ2-7, is GAGVSQSPSNKVTEKGKDVELRCDPISGHTALYWYRQSLGQGLEFLIYFQGNSAPDKSGLPSDRFSAERTGGSVSTLTIQRTQQEDSAVYLCASSLAQNRGYEQYFGPGTRLTVT.

The chain links TRBV9 to TRBJ2-3, with 13 bases aligning to TRBD2. The V gene's germline CDR1 is SGDLS and CDR2 YYNGEE. V dropped 6 bases and J dropped 6; count of bases not matched to a gene: 4. The CDR3 has 14 amino acids. CDR3: CASNPGLAGDTQYF. The CDR3 DNA reads TGTGCCAGCAACCCGGGACTAGCGGGGGATACGCAGTATTTT. The full variable domain, with the rest looked up from reference TRBV9 and TRBJ2-3, is DSGVTQTPKHLITATGQRVTLRCSPRSGDLSVYWYQQSLDQGLQFLIQYYNGEERAKGNILERFSAQQFPDLHSELNLSSLELGDSALYFCASNPGLAGDTQYFGPGTRLTVL.

V is TRBV12-3 or TRBV12-4 and J is TRBJ2-5; perhaps D is TRBD1 or TRBD2 (5 bases each). V was trimmed by 6 bases and J by 4 bases, leaving 18 bases between them. This CDR3 has 15 amino acids. The CDR3 protein is CASRDTGKSGETQYF. The CDR3, as DNA: TGTGCCAGCAGGGACACCGGGAAAAGTGGAGAGACCCAGTACTTC.

As regards this clonotype: Germline is not matched at one junction end, which may reflect a read error. This chain uses TRBV6-5 with TRBJ1-1; possibly TRBD1 for D (6 bases). This CDR3 is built from 14 residues. CDR1 is MNHEY and CDR2 is SVGAGI in the germline V gene. The CDR3 sequence: CASGYGGGGTEAFF. The CDR3, as DNA: TGTGCCAGCGGTTACGGCGGAGGGGGCACTGAAGCTTTCTTT.

This chain connects TRBV25-1 to TRBJ2-5; D uncertain. Germline V gives CDR1 MGHDK, CDR2 SYGVNS. CDR3 length: 14 amino acids. V shed 2 bases and J shed 4 bases, with 11 bases lying between them. This chain's CDR3 is CASSEATATETQYF. The CDR3, as DNA: TGTGCCAGCAGTGAAGCTACGGCAACAGAGACCCAGTACTTC.

The table lists this clonotype with a few counts. Germline is not matched at one junction end, which may reflect a read error. V usage is TRBV20-1 and J usage is TRBJ1-2, with D possibly TRBD1 on 5 matching bases. Germline V gene sequence: CDR1 DFQATT, CDR2 SNEGSKA (reference sequence). The CDR3 is 14 residues long. CDR3 in DNA: TGCAGTGCTAGAGATTGGGGACGGAACTATGGCTACACCTTT. Its protein is CSARDWGRNYGYTF.

This clonotype showed up many times. This chain joins TRBV4-2 and TRBJ2-3; the D gene is possibly TRBD1 (6 bases). The CDR3 spans 15 residues. With 1 base removed from V and 11 bases from J, the gap between germline ends came to 19 bases. CDR1 and CDR2 from the germline V gene are LGHNA and YNFKEQ. The CDR3 spells CASSQVPQGSWWQYF. The CDR3 region has the DNA TGTGCCAGCAGCCAAGTTCCACAGGGTAGTTGGTGGCAGTATTTT.

The rearrangement uses TRBV7-9 and TRBJ1-4; possibly TRBD1 for D (6 bases). Per germline, CDR1 SEHNR and CDR2 FQNEAQ (reference sequence). The ends were cut back, 1 base at V and 6 bases at J, with 12 bases in the middle. This CDR3 region has 15 residues. Written as DNA, the CDR3 is TGTGCCAGCAGCTTAGTGGGGGCAGAGGATGAAAAACTGTTTTTT. It translates to CASSLVGAEDEKLFF.

This clonotype was observed many times. The chain joins TRBV5-1 to TRBJ2-3, with 9 bases that match TRBD1. From germline, CDR1 is SGHRS and CDR2 YFSETQ. The CDR3 length is 18 residues. Trimming took 5 bases from V and 0 from J; bases not matched to a gene: 13. In nucleotides, the CDR3 is TGCGCCAGCAGAACGGGGACAGGGCCCCTCATAAGCACAGATACGCAGTATTTT. Protein: CASRTGTGPLISTDTQYF.

This clonotype was seen more than once but under ten times. J is TRBJ2-1 and V is TRBV5-1; possible D gene TRBD1, 6 bases. This CDR3 has 13 residues. The ends were cut back, 2 bases at V and 7 bases at J, with 10 bases in the middle. Germline CDR1 and CDR2: SGHRS and YFSETQ. The CDR3 loop reads CASSLQGVNEQFF. The CDR3 nucleotides read TGCGCCAGCAGCTTACAGGGAGTAAATGAGCAGTTCTTC.